Given below is one TCR beta chain in context. These data belong to a study of blood T cell repertoires in COVID-19. Enrolled through a virtual design, the participants were between 18 and 89 years of age and came from some 26 US areas. Cohort placement rested on clinical history that participants reported themselves. Exposed participants came across a COVID-19 case within 2 weeks before study entry. In the original analysis: Counts of nucleated cells, estimated from reference gene primer amplification, were obtained. Assay used: immunoSEQ multiplex PCR; TCRdb lists only in-frame clones, some missing. V and J calls and clone size are copied from that table; D and trimming were computed from the DNA. Of around 400,000 clones listed, roughly nine tenths are singletons. The receptor was isolated from a middle-aged woman who had been exposed to COVID-19. Source material: PBMCs or T cells enriched from blood (not recorded which).

The CDR3: CASSARAVGELFF. In DNA, the CDR3 is TGCGCCAGCAGTGCCAGGGCGGTCGGGGAGCTGTTTTTT. This sequence joins TRBV10-1 and TRBJ2-2; TRBD1 is a possible D gene (5 bases). CDR1 is WNHNN and CDR2 is SYGVQD in the germline V gene (reference sequence). This CDR3 spans 13 amino acids. Trimming shortened V by 4 bases and J by 7 bases, and 10 bases separated the two germline ends.